Here is one T cell receptor (beta chain) with its context. V was pared by 2 bases and J by 6 bases, with 3 bases of the junction left unmatched. This CDR3 is built from 13 residues. Germline-derived CDR1 and CDR2 are LNHNV and YYDKDF (reference sequence). As processed by the authors: How many nucleated cells were present was estimated from reference gene primer amplification. The assay was immunoSEQ multiplex PCR, and TCRdb's table has in-frame clones only and misses some. The V and J calls and clone size were taken over from that table, and D and trimming were inferred from the DNA. The sample has hundreds of thousands of clones, about 90% seen once. The entry originates in a study of blood T cell repertoires in COVID-19.

The receptor comes from a woman aged 18-29 years with acute or convalescent COVID-19. Sequencing was performed on peripheral blood. The chain couples TRBV15 to TRBJ1-1; 7 bases fit TRBD1. The CDR3 DNA reads TGTGCCACCAGCAGAAAACAGGGGCCTGAAGCTTTCTTT. It yields the protein CATSRKQGPEAFF.